Sequencing of this T cell receptor beta chain was carried out in a study of blood T cell repertoires in COVID-19. Symptom resolution, clearance, or two negative PCRs marked donors in Cohort 3 as recovered. Clones were sequenced by immunoSEQ multiplex PCR, and TCRdb holds only the in-frame ones, with some missing. The sample shows hundreds of thousands of clones, roughly 88% of them seen only once. The CDR3 covers 13 residues. Trimming removed 6 bases at V and 3 bases at J, with 11 bases between. The sequenced material came from PBMCs or T cells enriched from blood (not recorded which). This TCR came from a woman in her fifties or sixties who had recovered from COVID-19. V and J are TRBV12-3 or TRBV12-4 and TRBJ1-2, with D uncertain. For the CDR3, the DNA is TGTGCCAGCAGCCCTGAGGCGGACTATGGCTACACCTTC. As protein: CASSPEADYGYTF.